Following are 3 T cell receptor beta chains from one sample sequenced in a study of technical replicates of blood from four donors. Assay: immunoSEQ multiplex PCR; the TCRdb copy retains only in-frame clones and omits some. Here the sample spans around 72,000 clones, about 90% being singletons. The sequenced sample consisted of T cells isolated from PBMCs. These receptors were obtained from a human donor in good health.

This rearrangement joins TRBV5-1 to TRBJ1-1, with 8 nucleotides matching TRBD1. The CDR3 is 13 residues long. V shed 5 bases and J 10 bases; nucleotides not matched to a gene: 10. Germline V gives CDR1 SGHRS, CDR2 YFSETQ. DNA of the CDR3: TGCGCCAGCAGGGGGACAGGCGAGGATCGAGCTTTCTTT. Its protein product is CASRGTGEDRAFF. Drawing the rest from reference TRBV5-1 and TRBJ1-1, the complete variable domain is KAGVTQTPRYLIKTRGQQVTLSCSPISGHRSVSWYQQTPGQGLQFLFEYFSETQRNKGNFPGRFSGRQFSNSRSEMNVSTLELGDSALYLCASRGTGEDRAFFGQGTRLTVV.

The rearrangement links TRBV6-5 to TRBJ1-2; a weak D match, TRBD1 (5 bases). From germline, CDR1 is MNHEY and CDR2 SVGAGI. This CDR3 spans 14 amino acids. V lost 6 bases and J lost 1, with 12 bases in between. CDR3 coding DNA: TGTGCCAGCAGAGCGAACAGGATTAACTATGGCTACACCTTC. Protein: CASRANRINYGYTF.

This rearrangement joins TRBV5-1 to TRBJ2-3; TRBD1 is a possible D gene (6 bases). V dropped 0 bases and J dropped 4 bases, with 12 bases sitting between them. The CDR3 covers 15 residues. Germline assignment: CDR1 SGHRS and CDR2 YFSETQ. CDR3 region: CASSLEGVQPDTQYF. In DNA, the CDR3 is TGCGCCAGCAGCTTGGAGGGGGTACAGCCAGATACGCAGTATTTT.